This entry features one T cell receptor beta chain sequence. The data are from a study of blood T cell repertoires in COVID-19. Study as a whole: The samples span acute and convalescent COVID-19 from the United States, Italy and Spain. T cells, B-cell-depleted T cells, or PBMCs provided the cDNA or gDNA that served as material.

As originally analysed: Amplification with reference gene primers provided the estimates of nucleated cell counts. Using immunoSEQ multiplex PCR, the repertoire was profiled, and TCRdb retains in-frame clones only, with some absent. The DNA was the basis for D and trimming; V, J and clone size are from that table. Altogether around 150,000 clones are present, approximately 80% being singletons, with the ten largest covering roughly 2%. The V and J ends lost 6 bases and 0 bases, in that order; junction bases with no gene match: 5. This CDR3 spans 15 amino acids. The germline gives CDR1 MDHEN, CDR2 SYDVKM.

The sequence came from a man in his 70s with acute or convalescent COVID-19. The chain couples TRBV28 to TRBJ1-3; the match to TRBD1 covers 7 bases. The sample was peripheral blood. The CDR3 spells CASRQGTHSGNTIYF. In DNA, the CDR3 is TGTGCCAGCAGACAGGGGACCCACTCTGGAAACACCATATATTTT. The full variable domain, completed using reference TRBV28 and TRBJ1-3, is DVKVTQSSRYLVKRTGEKVFLECVQDMDHENMFWYRQDPGLGLRLIYFSYDVKMKEKGDIPEGYSVSREKKERFSLILESASTNQTSMYLCASRQGTHSGNTIYFGEGSWLTVV.